These 21 T cell receptor beta chains share one sample of origin, sequenced in a study of PD-1 blockade in classical Hodgkin lymphoma. Time point in this sample: cycle 4 day 1 (C4D1), after more than five weeks of nivolumab. Exposure to brentuximab vedotin varied, and each patient had relapsed following autologous stem cell transplantation. Through magnetic negative selection, CD8+ T cells were separated from PBMCs that had been thawed. The method was immunoSEQ multiplex PCR; TCRdb's version includes in-frame clones alone and lacks a portion of them. Of about 20,000 clones listed, roughly 80% are singletons. The starting material was CD8+ T cells from blood, obtained before the fourth cycle of nivolumab. These receptors all come from a human donor with classical Hodgkin lymphoma.

The chain couples TRBV9 to TRBJ2-1, with 14 positions matching TRBD2. J lost 8 bases, V lost 4 bases, and 8 bases had no gene match. The germline CDR1 and CDR2 sequences are SGDLS and YYNGEE. There are 16 residues in the CDR3. CDR3 region: CASSLPTSGGADEQFF. Here the CDR3 DNA reads TGTGCCAGCAGCTTACCGACTAGCGGGGGGGCAGATGAGCAGTTCTTC. The variable domain in full, completed from reference TRBV9 and TRBJ2-1, reads DSGVTQTPKHLITATGQRVTLRCSPRSGDLSVYWYQQSLDQGLQFLIQYYNGEERAKGNILERFSAQQFPDLHSELNLSSLELGDSALYFCASSLPTSGGADEQFFGPGTRLTVL.

The chain joins TRBV7-9 to TRBJ1-1; TRBD1 matches at 7 bases. V lost 2 bases to trimming and J lost 5 bases; unmatched junction nucleotides: 8. Germline lookup yields CDR1 SEHNR and CDR2 FQNEAQ (reference sequence). CDR3 length equals 15 residues. As DNA, the CDR3 is TGTGCCAGCAGCTTACCCTACAACAGGGGAACTGAAGCTTTCTTT. This codes for CASSLPYNRGTEAFF.

This rearrangement joins TRBV2 to TRBJ1-1; D remains ambiguous. Per the germline V gene, CDR1 is SNHLY and CDR2 is FYNNEI. V lost 6 bases and J 5 bases, leaving 4 bases between the germline ends. The CDR3 is made up of 10 amino acids. The DNA for the CDR3 is TGTGCCAGCAGGGGAACTGAAGCTTTCTTT. It yields the protein CASRGTEAFF.

The genes are TRBV28 and TRBJ2-1; no clear D. V was trimmed by 2 bases and J by 8 bases, leaving 7 bases between them. CDR1 and CDR2 from the germline V gene are MDHEN and SYDVKM. This CDR3 has 12 amino acids. CDR3 DNA: TGTGCCAGCAGTTTAACAGAGGATGAGCAGTTCTTC. Translating gives CASSLTEDEQFF. Based on the CDR3 plus reference TRBV28 and TRBJ2-1, the full variable domain is DVKVTQSSRYLVKRTGEKVFLECVQDMDHENMFWYRQDPGLGLRLIYFSYDVKMKEKGDIPEGYSVSREKKERFSLILESASTNQTSMYLCASSLTEDEQFFGPGTRLTVL.

The genes are TRBV5-1 and TRBJ2-1, with TRBD2 identical over 12 bases. CDR3 length equals 15 residues. After removal of 3 bases from V and 5 bases from J, the junction contained 3 bases not matched to a gene. From germline, CDR1 is SGHRS and CDR2 YFSETQ. The CDR3 DNA is TGCGCCAGCAGCTATACTAGCGGGGGGAACAATGAGCAGTTCTTC. As protein: CASSYTSGGNNEQFF.

V and J are TRBV11-2 and TRBJ2-5, with 8 nucleotides matching TRBD2. Germline V gene lookup returns CDR1 SGHAT and CDR2 FQNNGV. Trimming at V came to 1 base and at J to 12 bases, leaving 10 bases not matched to a gene. The CDR3 consists of 14 residues. The CDR3 bases are TGTGCCAGCAGCTTAGGGGGACTAGGAGGATTTGAGTACTTC. Amino acids: CASSLGGLGGFEYF.

The J gene is TRBJ1-1, the V gene TRBV27; 7 bases map to TRBD1. Germline assignment: CDR1 MNHEY and CDR2 SMNVEV (reference sequence). The CDR3 length is 16 residues. The ends lost 0 bases at V and 4 bases at J; junction bases unmatched: 8. The CDR3, as DNA: TGTGCCAGCAGTTTATCGCAGGGGGGCATGGGCACTGAAGCTTTCTTT. Translated, it gives CASSLSQGGMGTEAFF.

By its share, this clone is medium-sized. This chain links TRBV7-9 with TRBJ1-5; D gene uncertain. The ends were cut back, 1 base at V and 7 bases at J, with 14 bases in the middle. CDR3 length: 15 residues. Germline V gene data show CDR1 as SEHNR and CDR2 as FQNEAQ (reference sequence). CDR3 in amino acids: CASSLGEGAVQPQHF. CDR3 DNA: TGTGCCAGCAGCTTAGGCGAAGGCGCAGTACAGCCCCAGCATTTT.

This chain joins TRBV2 and TRBJ2-2, with a tentative D call TRBD1 (6 bases). V lost 8 bases and J lost 6, with 19 bases in between. This CDR3 spans 15 amino acids. Germline CDR1 is SNHLY and CDR2 is FYNNEI. CDR3 nucleotides: TGTGCCAGCGGCGGAGAAACAGGGCTATCCGGGGAGCTGTTTTTT. Translating it yields CASGGETGLSGELFF.

This chain joins TRBV9 and TRBJ1-4; no reliable D call. Per germline, CDR1 SGDLS and CDR2 YYNGEE. CDR3 length: 12 amino acids. Trimming removed 4 bases from V and 10 bases from J, with 11 bases in between. The CDR3 loop reads CASSPTGGKLFF. The DNA of the CDR3 is TGTGCCAGCAGCCCTACGGGTGGAAAACTGTTTTTT.

This clone showed up just a few times. The chain uses TRBV27 and TRBJ1-2; TRBD1 matches 8 bases. The CDR3 extends over 15 amino acids. CDR1 is MNHEY, CDR2 SMNVEV, per germline (reference sequence). J gave up 6 bases and V 1 base, and 7 bases lay outside the gene matches. The CDR3 sequence: CASSLWTGRPNGYTF. CDR3 DNA: TGTGCCAGCAGTTTATGGACAGGGAGGCCTAATGGCTACACCTTC.

The chain carries TRBV9 and TRBJ2-5, with 7 bases matching TRBD1. Germline trimming cut 3 bases from V and 5 bases from J; bases unmatched to any gene: 13. The CDR3 has 16 amino acids. Germline loops: CDR1 SGDLS, CDR2 YYNGEE. CDR3 loop: CASSAIQTGLGETQYF. As DNA, the CDR3 is TGTGCCAGCAGCGCGATCCAGACAGGGTTGGGGGAGACCCAGTACTTC.

The chain has TRBV10-1 and TRBJ2-2; no definite D call. Germline CDR1 WNHNN, CDR2 SYGVQD (reference sequence). This CDR3 is built from 14 residues. V lost 3 bases, J lost 1 base, and 6 bases lay in between. The CDR3, as DNA: TGCGCCAGCAGTGATGCAGGGAACACCGGGGAGCTGTTTTTT. Translation: CASSDAGNTGELFF.

The V gene is TRBV6-5, the J gene TRBJ2-7, with 8 positions matching TRBD1. After removal of 5 bases from V and 3 bases from J, the junction contained 3 bases not matched to a gene. This CDR3 has 13 amino acids. Germline lookup yields CDR1 MNHEY and CDR2 SVGAGI. The CDR3 is CASSIQGDYEQYF. CDR3 sequence (DNA): TGTGCCAGCAGTATACAGGGGGACTACGAGCAGTACTTC.

The sample holds a few counts of this clone. The J gene is TRBJ1-1, the V gene TRBV4-2, with D hard to call. Trimming removed 3 bases from V and 6 bases from J, with 8 bases in between. Germline CDR1 is LGHNA and CDR2 is YNFKEQ. The CDR3 totals 12 residues. The DNA for the CDR3 is TGTGCCAGCAGCCAGGGAGATTCTGAAGCTTTCTTT. Translation: CASSQGDSEAFF.

The chain employs TRBV7-9 and TRBJ1-2; D call uncertain. The germline CDR1 and CDR2 sequences are SEHNR and FQNEAQ (reference sequence). CDR3 length: 15 amino acids. V lost 8 bases and J 4 bases, leaving 20 bases between the germline ends. CDR3 DNA sequence: TGTGCCAGCGGCGCCTCCGCGCCCCTTTTCTATGGCTACACCTTC. It specifies CASGASAPLFYGYTF.

The CDR3 loop is CASSQDRTGVTNEKLFF. CDR3 bases: TGCGCCAGCAGCCAAGATAGGACCGGTGTTACTAATGAAAAACTGTTTTTT. The chain links TRBV4-3 to TRBJ1-4; D ambiguous. V gave up 0 bases and J gave up 2 bases, with 13 bases separating them. Germline CDR1 and CDR2: LGHNA and YSLEER. The CDR3 extends over 17 amino acids.

V is TRBV5-5 and J is TRBJ2-5, with 7 nucleotides matching TRBD1. J was trimmed by 3 bases and V by 0 bases; bases with no gene match: 2. CDR1 SGHKS and CDR2 YYEKEE come from the germline V gene (reference sequence). The CDR3 runs to 14 residues. CDR3 sequence (DNA): TGTGCCAGCAGCTTGGGTCAGGGGGAAGAGACCCAGTACTTC. As protein: CASSLGQGEETQYF.

This chain joins TRBV10-1 and TRBJ2-5, with 8 bases fitting TRBD2. V was clipped by 0 bases and J by 4 bases; unmatched bases: 13. From germline, CDR1 is WNHNN and CDR2 SYGVQD (reference sequence). The CDR3 covers 18 residues. CDR3 bases: TGCGCCAGCAGTGAGTCATTCGGGGGTAGCGGGGACGGAGAGACCCAGTACTTC. Its protein product is CASSESFGGSGDGETQYF.

The chain has TRBV19 and TRBJ2-7, with 11 bases lining up with TRBD2. Unmatched junction bases numbered 1, after V lost 5 bases and J lost 4 bases. The CDR3 is 13 residues long. Germline loops: CDR1 LNHDA, CDR2 SQIVND (reference sequence). CDR3: CASSGTSGYEQYF. In DNA form, the CDR3 reads TGTGCCAGTAGTGGGACTAGCGGATACGAGCAGTACTTC.

The rearrangement uses TRBV6-6 and TRBJ1-6; tentatively, D is TRBD1 (5 bases). V gave up 6 bases and J gave up 7 bases, with 13 bases separating them. The CDR3 runs to 14 residues. The germline gives CDR1 MNHNY, CDR2 SVGAGI (reference sequence). CDR3 in DNA: TGTGCCAGCAGGATCAGGGAACACAATTCACCCCTCCACTTT. Translation gives CASRIREHNSPLHF.